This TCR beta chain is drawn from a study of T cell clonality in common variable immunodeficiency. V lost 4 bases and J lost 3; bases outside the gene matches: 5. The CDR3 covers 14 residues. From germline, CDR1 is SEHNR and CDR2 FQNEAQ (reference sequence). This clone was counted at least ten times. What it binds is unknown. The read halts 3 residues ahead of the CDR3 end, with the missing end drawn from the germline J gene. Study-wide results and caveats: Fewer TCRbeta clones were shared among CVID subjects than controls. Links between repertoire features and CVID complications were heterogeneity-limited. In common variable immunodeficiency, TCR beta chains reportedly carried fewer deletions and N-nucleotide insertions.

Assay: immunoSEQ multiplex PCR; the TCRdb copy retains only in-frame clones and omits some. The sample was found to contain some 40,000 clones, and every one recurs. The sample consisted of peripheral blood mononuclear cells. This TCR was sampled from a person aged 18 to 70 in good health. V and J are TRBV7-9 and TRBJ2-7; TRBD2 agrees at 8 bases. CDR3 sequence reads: CASSSGGVFYEQYF. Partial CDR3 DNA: TGTGCCAGCAGCTCCGGGGGGGTCTTCTACGAG. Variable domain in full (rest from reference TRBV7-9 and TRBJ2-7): DTGVSQNPRHKITKRGQNVTFRCDPISEHNRLYWYRQTLGQGPEFLTYFQNEAQLEKSRLLSDRFSAERPKGSFSTLEIQRTEQGDSAMYLCASSSGGVFYEQYFGPGTRLTVT.